The 14 T cell receptor beta chains below were found in one sample sequenced in a study of blood T cell repertoires in COVID-19. Sequenced by immunoSEQ multiplex PCR; TCRdb stores in-frame clones only, minus some. The data contain around 280,000 clones, around 85% of them singletons. Specimen: PBMCs or T cells enriched from blood (not recorded which). The receptors shown here come from a woman aged 35 to 49 who had recovered from COVID-19.

Concerning this clone: Mismatch with germline at one junction end may stem from a read error. The chain joins TRBV18 to TRBJ1-1, with D perhaps TRBD1 (5 bases). CDR1 KGHSH and CDR2 LQKENI come from the germline V gene. The CDR3 sequence is 14 residues long. The CDR3 spells CASSPPGVNTGAFF. For the CDR3, the DNA is TGTGCCAGCTCACCACCAGGGGTGAACACTGGAGCTTTCTTT.

V usage is TRBV7-9 and J usage is TRBJ2-3; 8 bases are shared with TRBD2. The CDR3 is made up of 14 amino acids. Germline V CDR1 and CDR2: SEHNR, FQNEAQ (reference sequence). V dropped 5 bases and J dropped 5; count of bases not matched to a gene: 6. The CDR3 DNA follows: TGTGCCAGCAGCCGCGGGACTAGTAAAGATACGCAGTATTTT. Its protein product is CASSRGTSKDTQYF.

The chain uses TRBV30 and TRBJ1-6, with a weak D call TRBD1 (5 bases). The germline CDR1 and CDR2 sequences are GTSNPN and SVGIG (reference sequence). The CDR3 is made up of 14 amino acids. Trimming took 8 bases from V and 6 from J, leaving 17 bases between them. In DNA form, the CDR3 reads TGTGCCAGCCGCCGCGGGGACGCTAATTCACCCCTCCACTTT. Amino acid sequence: CASRRGDANSPLHF.

The chain is built from TRBV7-2 and TRBJ2-6; 9 nucleotides align to TRBD1. V lost 1 base, J lost 1 base, and 2 bases stayed unmatched. Germline V gives CDR1 SGHTA, CDR2 FQGNSA. CDR3 length equals 17 residues. For the CDR3, the DNA is TGTGCCAGCAGCTTAGTTGGACAGGGGTCTGGGGCCAACGTCCTGACTTTC. This gives the protein CASSLVGQGSGANVLTF. The full variable domain, completed using reference TRBV7-2 and TRBJ2-6, is GAGVSQSPSNKVTEKGKDVELRCDPISGHTALYWYRQSLGQGLEFLIYFQGNSAPDKSGLPSDRFSAERTGGSVSTLTIQRTQQEDSAVYLCASSLVGQGSGANVLTFGAGSRLTVL.

The J gene is TRBJ1-2, the V gene TRBV29-1; possibly TRBD1 for D (6 bases). The CDR3 has 12 amino acids. The V end lost 7 bases, the J end lost 3 bases, and 12 bases lay between the germline ends. Germline V CDR1 and CDR2: SQVTM, ANQGSEA. The CDR3 is CSAEAGDYGYTF. The CDR3 DNA is TGCAGCGCTGAGGCAGGGGACTATGGCTACACCTTC. Combining the CDR3 with reference TRBV29-1 and TRBJ1-2 gives the whole variable domain SAVISQKPSRDICQRGTSLTIQCQVDSQVTMMFWYRQQPGQSLTLIATANQGSEATYESGFVIDKFPISRPNLTFSTLTVSNMSPEDSSIYLCSAEAGDYGYTFGSGTRLTVV.

The J gene is TRBJ2-5, the V gene TRBV7-9; 7 bases match TRBD1. Unmatched junction bases numbered 8, after V lost 5 bases and J lost 5 bases. The germline gives CDR1 SEHNR, CDR2 FQNEAQ (reference sequence). This CDR3 spans 14 amino acids. CDR3 in amino acids: CASSRSTGEETQYF. Here the CDR3 DNA reads TGTGCCAGCAGCCGATCAACAGGGGAGGAGACCCAGTACTTC.

The V gene is TRBV28, the J gene TRBJ2-2; a possible D gene is TRBD2 (6 bases). Germline lookup yields CDR1 MDHEN and CDR2 SYDVKM. CDR3 length: 15 amino acids. The germline V and J ends were trimmed by 7 bases and 3 bases, with 15 bases remaining between them. The CDR3 loop is CASIEGGTDTGELFF. The CDR3 DNA reads TGTGCCAGCATCGAGGGCGGGACGGACACCGGGGAGCTGTTTTTT.

This clone was counted a few times. The chain joins TRBV6-1 to TRBJ1-2; tentatively, D is TRBD1 (5 bases). Germline V gene lookup returns CDR1 MNHNS and CDR2 SASEGT. With 1 base removed from V and 5 bases from J, the gap between germline ends came to 14 bases. CDR3 length equals 15 residues. The CDR3 DNA is TGTGCCAGCAGTGAAGGTGTAGGGGAGGGGTATGGCTACACCTTC. This translates into CASSEGVGEGYGYTF.

This rearrangement joins TRBV18 to TRBJ2-5; possible D gene TRBD2, 5 bases. Germline V gene sequence: CDR1 KGHSH, CDR2 LQKENI. The CDR3 extends over 14 amino acids. Trimming left V 5 bases short and J 5 bases short, with 15 bases between. DNA of the CDR3: TGTGCCAGCTCAGACATAACTAGGACGGAGACCCAGTACTTC. As protein: CASSDITRTETQYF. The whole variable domain, filled in from reference TRBV18 and TRBJ2-5, reads NAGVMQNPRHLVRRRGQEARLRCSPMKGHSHVYWYRQLPEEGLKFMVYLQKENIIDESGMPKERFSAEFPKEGPSILRIQQVVRGDSAAYFCASSDITRTETQYFGPGTRLLVL.

The V call is TRBV28, the J call TRBJ2-7; tentative D call: TRBD1 (6 bases). This CDR3 is 13 amino acids long. V lost 5 bases, J lost 5 bases, and 13 bases lay in between. Germline CDR1 is MDHEN and CDR2 is SYDVKM. CDR3 bases: TGTGCCAGCAGTATACAGGGCCCCCACGAGCAGTACTTC. This gives the protein CASSIQGPHEQYF. Full variable domain (rest looked up from reference TRBV28 and TRBJ2-7): DVKVTQSSRYLVKRTGEKVFLECVQDMDHENMFWYRQDPGLGLRLIYFSYDVKMKEKGDIPEGYSVSREKKERFSLILESASTNQTSMYLCASSIQGPHEQYFGPGTRLTVT.

The V and J genes are TRBV3-1 (or the pseudogene TRBV3-2) and TRBJ1-5; 8 positions agree with TRBD1. V was pared by 4 bases and J by 4 bases, with 3 bases of the junction left unmatched. The CDR3 runs to 14 residues. Germline CDR1 is LGHDT and CDR2 is YNNKEL (reference sequence). CDR3 in DNA: TGTGCCAGCAGCCCTGGGACAGGTAATCAGCCCCAGCATTTT. Its protein product is CASSPGTGNQPQHF.

This clone was recorded once. CDR3 coding DNA: TGCGCCAGCAGGGAGAGTGATGAGCAGTTCTTC. Translated: CASRESDEQFF. V and J are TRBV5-1 and TRBJ2-1, with no clear D. V dropped 5 bases and J dropped 8 bases, with 8 bases sitting between them. Germline assignment: CDR1 SGHRS and CDR2 YFSETQ. There are 11 residues in the CDR3. Full variable domain (remainder filled in from reference TRBV5-1 and TRBJ2-1): KAGVTQTPRYLIKTRGQQVTLSCSPISGHRSVSWYQQTPGQGLQFLFEYFSETQRNKGNFPGRFSGRQFSNSRSEMNVSTLELGDSALYLCASRESDEQFFGPGTRLTVL.

This chain uses TRBV7-2 with TRBJ2-1; TRBD2 is a possible D gene (6 bases). Trimming stripped 1 base from V and 5 bases from J, with 12 bases between. CDR3 length equals 15 residues. The germline V gene has CDR1 SGHTA and CDR2 FQGNSA. In DNA form, the CDR3 reads TGTGCCAGCAGCTTAGTGGGGACTCTTGACAATGAGCAGTTCTTC. Its translation is CASSLVGTLDNEQFF.

The chain combines TRBV2 with TRBJ1-1; D might be TRBD1 (5 bases). Trimming pared 6 bases from V and 12 bases from J, leaving 14 bases between. Germline loops: CDR1 SNHLY, CDR2 FYNNEI. The CDR3 runs to 11 residues. The CDR3 loop reads CASSTGTPTFF. The DNA of the CDR3 is TGTGCCAGCAGCACCGGGACTCCAACTTTCTTT.